This TCR beta chain comes out of a study of T cell clones after liver transplantation. Generated by immunoSEQ multiplex PCR, the TCRdb table keeps only in-frame clones and is missing some. This table has 55,000 to 80,000 clones, about 92% appearing once. Source: CD4+ T cells from blood, taken before liver transplant. This TCR came from a human donor who received a liver transplant.

In nucleotides, the CDR3 is TGTGCCAGCAGTTGGCCCAACAGGGAAGGGTATGGCTACACCTTC. Its translation is CASSWPNREGYGYTF. The V and J genes are TRBV28 and TRBJ1-2, with D perhaps matching TRBD1 (6 bases). Trimming shortened V by 4 bases and J by 5 bases, and 17 bases separated the two germline ends. Germline CDR1 is MDHEN and CDR2 is SYDVKM. The CDR3 has 15 amino acids.